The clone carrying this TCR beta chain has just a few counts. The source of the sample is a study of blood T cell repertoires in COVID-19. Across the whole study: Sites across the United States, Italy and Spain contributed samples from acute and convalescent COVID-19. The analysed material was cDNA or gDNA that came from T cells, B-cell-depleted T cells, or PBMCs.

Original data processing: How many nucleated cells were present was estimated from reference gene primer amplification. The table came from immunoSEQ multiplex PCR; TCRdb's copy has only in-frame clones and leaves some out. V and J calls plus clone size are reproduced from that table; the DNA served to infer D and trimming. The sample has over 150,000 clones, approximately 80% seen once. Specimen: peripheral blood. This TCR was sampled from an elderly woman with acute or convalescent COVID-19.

This CDR3 reads CASRNRVLGPGELFF. The DNA of the CDR3 is TGTGCCAGCAGGAACCGGGTGCTGGGGCCCGGGGAGCTGTTTTTT. V usage is TRBV6-5 and J usage is TRBJ2-2, with D perhaps TRBD1 (5 bases). The germline CDR1 and CDR2 sequences are MNHEY and SVGAGI. The CDR3 totals 15 residues. Deletions cut 6 bases from V and 6 bases from J, with 17 bases between.